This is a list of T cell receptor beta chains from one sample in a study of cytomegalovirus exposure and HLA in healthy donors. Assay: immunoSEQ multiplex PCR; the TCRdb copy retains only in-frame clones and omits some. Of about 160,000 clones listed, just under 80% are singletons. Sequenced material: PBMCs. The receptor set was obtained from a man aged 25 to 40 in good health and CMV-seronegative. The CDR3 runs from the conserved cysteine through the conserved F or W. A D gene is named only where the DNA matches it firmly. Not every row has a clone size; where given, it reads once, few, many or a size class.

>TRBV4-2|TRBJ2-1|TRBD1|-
CASSQGAGTGFYEQFF
TGTGCCAGCAGCCAAGGGGCCGGGACAGGGTTCTATGAGCAGTTCTTC
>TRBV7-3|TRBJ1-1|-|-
CASSLTGGFSEAFF
TGTGCCAGCAGCCTCACGGGGGGGTTCTCCGAAGCTTTCTTT
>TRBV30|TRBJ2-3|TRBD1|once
CAWSRQDRAVTDTQYF
TGTGCCTGGAGCAGACAGGACAGGGCAGTCACAGATACGCAGTATTTT
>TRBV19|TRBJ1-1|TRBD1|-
CASSIWGDRADTEAFF
TGTGCCAGTAGTATATGGGGGGACAGGGCGGACACTGAAGCTTTCTTT
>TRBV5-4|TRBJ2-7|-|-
CASRRRDTSYEQYF
TGTGCCAGCAGGCGCCGGGACACCTCCTACGAGCAGTACTTC
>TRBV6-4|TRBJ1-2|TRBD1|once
CASSSVPGQGGYTF
TGTGCCAGCAGTTCAGTTCCGGGACAGGGTGGCTACACCTTC
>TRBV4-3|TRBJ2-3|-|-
CASSQTLAGYTDTQYF
TGCGCCAGCAGCCAAACGTTGGCGGGTTACACAGATACGCAGTATTTT
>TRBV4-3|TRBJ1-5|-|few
CASSQARQGNQPQHF
TGCGCCAGCAGCCAGGCCCGACAGGGCAATCAGCCCCAGCATTTT
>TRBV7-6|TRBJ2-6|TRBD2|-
CASSTPGGGGEAGANVLTF
TGTGCCAGCAGCACCCCAGGTGGGGGGGGTGAGGCTGGGGCCAACGTCCTGACTTTC
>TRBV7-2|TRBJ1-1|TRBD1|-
CASSLVGDRETEAFF
TGTGCCAGCAGCTTAGTAGGGGACAGGGAGACTGAAGCTTTCTTT
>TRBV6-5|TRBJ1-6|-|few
CASSYQDSYNSPLHF
TGTGCCAGCAGTTACCAGGACAGCTATAATTCACCCCTCCACTTT
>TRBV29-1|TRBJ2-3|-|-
CSVRGRTTDTQYF
TGCAGCGTGCGGGGGCGGACCACAGATACGCAGTATTTT
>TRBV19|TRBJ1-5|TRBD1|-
CASSMGADRGHQPQHF
TGTGCCAGTAGTATGGGGGCGGACAGGGGGCATCAGCCCCAGCATTTT
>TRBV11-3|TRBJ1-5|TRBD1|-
CASSLDRDSLYNQPQHF
TGTGCCAGCAGCTTAGACAGGGACAGTCTTTACAATCAGCCCCAGCATTTT
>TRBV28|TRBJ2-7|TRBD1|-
CAALRQGNEQYF
TGTGCAGCCCTACGACAGGGAAACGAGCAGTACTTC
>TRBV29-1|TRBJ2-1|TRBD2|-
CSVDIAGAANEQFF
TGCAGCGTTGATATAGCGGGAGCGGCCAATGAGCAGTTCTTC
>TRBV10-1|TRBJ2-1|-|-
CASSIIPGNEQFF
TGCGCCAGCAGTATCATCCCCGGGAATGAGCAGTTCTTC
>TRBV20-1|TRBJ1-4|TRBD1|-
CSASPPTGASF
TGCAGTGCTAGTCCACCCACAGGGGCCTCATTT
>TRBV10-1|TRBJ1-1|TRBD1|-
CASSESSTGGSAFF
TGCGCCAGCAGTGAGTCGTCGACAGGGGGTTCGGCTTTCTTT
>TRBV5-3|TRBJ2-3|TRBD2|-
CARSLGGTSGPASTDTQYF
TGTGCCAGAAGCTTGGGGGGGACTAGCGGGCCCGCGTCCACAGATACGCAGTATTTT